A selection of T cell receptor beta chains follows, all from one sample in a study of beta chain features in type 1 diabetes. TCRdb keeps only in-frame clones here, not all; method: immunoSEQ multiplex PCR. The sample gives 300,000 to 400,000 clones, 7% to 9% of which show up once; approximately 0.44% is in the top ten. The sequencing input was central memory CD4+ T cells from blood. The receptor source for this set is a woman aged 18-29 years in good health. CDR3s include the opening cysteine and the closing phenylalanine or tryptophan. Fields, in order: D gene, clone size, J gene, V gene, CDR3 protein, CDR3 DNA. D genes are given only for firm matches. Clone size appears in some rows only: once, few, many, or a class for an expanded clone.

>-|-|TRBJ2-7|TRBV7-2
CASSLLGRRSSYEQYF
TGTGCCAGCAGCTTACTTGGCAGGAGGAGCTCCTACGAGCAGTACTTC
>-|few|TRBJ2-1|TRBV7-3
CASSSSRGNEQFF
TGTGCCAGCAGCTCGTCTAGGGGCAATGAGCAGTTCTTC
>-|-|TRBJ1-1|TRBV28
CASSLLGGIESEAFF
TGTGCCAGCAGTTTATTGGGGGGGATAGAATCTGAAGCTTTCTTT
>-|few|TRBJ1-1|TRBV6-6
CASRPTNTEAFF
TGTGCCAGCAGACCCACGAACACTGAAGCTTTCTTT
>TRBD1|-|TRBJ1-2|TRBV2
CAVGGQANYGYTF
TGTGCCGTTGGTGGACAGGCCAACTATGGCTACACCTTC
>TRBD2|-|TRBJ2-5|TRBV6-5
CASNPGLAGMETQYF
TGTGCCAGCAACCCGGGACTAGCGGGAATGGAGACCCAGTACTTC
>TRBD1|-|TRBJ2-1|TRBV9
CASSVRDSSYNEQFF
TGTGCCAGCAGCGTCCGGGACAGCTCCTACAATGAGCAGTTCTTC
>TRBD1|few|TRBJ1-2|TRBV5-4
CASSKPGQGSQYGYTF
TGTGCCAGCAGCAAACCGGGACAGGGCTCTCAATATGGCTACACCTTC
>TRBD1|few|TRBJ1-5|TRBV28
CASRLQDRVNQPQHF
TGTGCCAGCAGACTCCAAGACAGGGTCAATCAGCCCCAGCATTTT
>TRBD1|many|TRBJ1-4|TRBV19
CASSLQGQETTNEKLFF
TGTGCCAGTAGTCTTCAAGGACAGGAGACAACTAATGAAAAACTGTTTTTT
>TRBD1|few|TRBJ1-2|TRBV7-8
CASSLPGQGSSGYTF
TGTGCCAGCAGCTTGCCGGGACAGGGGTCTTCTGGCTACACCTTC
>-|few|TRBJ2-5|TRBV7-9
CASSLEADQRTQYF
TGTGCCAGCAGCTTAGAGGCAGATCAGAGAACCCAGTACTTC
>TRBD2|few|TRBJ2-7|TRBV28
CASTSGLYEQYF
TGTGCCTCAACTAGCGGGCTATACGAGCAGTACTTC
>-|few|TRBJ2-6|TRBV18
CASSHYRAGGANVLTF
TGTGCCAGCTCACACTACAGGGCCGGGGGGGCCAACGTCCTGACTTTC
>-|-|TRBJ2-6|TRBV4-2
CASSQTGMRANVLTF
TGTGCCAGCAGCCAAACAGGGATGAGGGCCAACGTCCTGACTTTC
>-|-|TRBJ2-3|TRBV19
CASKPDSSTDTQYF
TGTGCCAGTAAACCAGACTCTAGCACAGATACGCAGTATTTT
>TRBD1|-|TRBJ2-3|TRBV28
CASSPGQGKMGTDTQYF
TGTGCCAGCAGTCCCGGACAGGGGAAGATGGGCACAGATACGCAGTATTTT
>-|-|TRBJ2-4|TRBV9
CASSAESGSLTIQYF
TGTGCCAGCAGCGCCGAGAGCGGCTCCCTTACCATTCAGTACTTC
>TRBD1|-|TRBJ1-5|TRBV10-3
CAISVQGDQPQHF
TGTGCCATCAGTGTACAGGGGGATCAGCCCCAGCATTTT
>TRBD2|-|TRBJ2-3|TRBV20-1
CSASGLAGEYF
TGCAGTGCTTCCGGACTAGCGGGAGAGTATTTT
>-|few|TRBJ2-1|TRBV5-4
CASSGEAYNEQFF
TGTGCCAGCAGCGGAGAGGCCTACAATGAGCAGTTCTTC
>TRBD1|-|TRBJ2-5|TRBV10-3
CAIRAGQVVEQYF
TGTGCCATCAGGGCGGGACAGGTCGTGGAGCAGTACTTC
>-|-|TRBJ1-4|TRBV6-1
CASRHEIATNEKLFF
TGTGCCAGCAGACATGAAATTGCAACTAATGAAAAACTGTTTTTT
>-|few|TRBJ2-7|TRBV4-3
CASSPRLADYEQYF
TGCGCCAGCAGCCCGAGGTTAGCGGACTACGAGCAGTACTTC
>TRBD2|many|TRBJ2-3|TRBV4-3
CASSVQREGRGDTQYF
TGCGCCAGCAGCGTACAGCGGGAGGGCCGTGGAGATACGCAGTATTTT
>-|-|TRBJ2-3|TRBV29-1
CSVVGGAPDTQYF
TGCAGCGTTGTGGGGGGGGCACCAGATACGCAGTATTTT
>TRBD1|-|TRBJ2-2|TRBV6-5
CASTEQGTGELFF
TGTGCCAGCACAGAACAGGGGACCGGGGAGCTGTTTTTT
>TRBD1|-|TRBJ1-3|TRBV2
CASTIGQGSSGNTIYF
TGTGCCAGCACCATAGGACAGGGAAGCTCTGGAAACACCATATATTTT
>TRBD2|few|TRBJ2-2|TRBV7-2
CASSFTKREGRELFF
TGTGCCAGCAGCTTTACCAAGCGGGAGGGGCGGGAGCTGTTTTTT
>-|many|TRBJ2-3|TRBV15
CATSRDYGSSDTQYF
TGTGCCACCAGCAGAGATTATGGGAGTTCAGATACGCAGTATTTT
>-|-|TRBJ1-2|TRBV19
CASSIQTAVGYTF
TGTGCCAGTAGTATTCAGACCGCTGTCGGCTACACCTTC
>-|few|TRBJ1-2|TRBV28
CASGQNNYGYTF
TGTGCCAGCGGACAGAATAACTATGGCTACACCTTC
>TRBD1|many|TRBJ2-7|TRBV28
CASSTTGYEQYF
TGTGCCAGCAGTACGACAGGGTACGAGCAGTACTTC
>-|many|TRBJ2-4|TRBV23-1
CASTRTDGNIQYF
TGCGCCAGCACCCGGACAGACGGAAACATTCAGTACTTC